This TCR beta chain stems from a study of T cells in Graves' hyperthyroidism and ophthalmopathy. Overall study context: Peripheral blood draws took place at initial diagnosis, ahead of any treatment.

Many counts were recorded for this clonotype. The V and J ends lost 5 bases and 6 bases, in that order; junction bases with no gene match: 7. Germline lookup yields CDR1 LGHNT and CDR2 FRNRAP. The CDR3 extends over 15 amino acids. Every diagnosis used clinical symptoms, serum thyroxine and TRAb, thyroid ultrasound and orbital computed tomography. The authors obtained PBMCs from over 7.5 ml of fresh peripheral blood. Researchers amplified the TCR beta CDR3 regions from RNA transcripts. In the first-round RT-PCR of the TCR CDR3, the HTBI primer set was used. TCRdb independently ran MiXCR on the multiplex PCR reads; one entry per CDR3 protein. The sample contains 400,000 to 550,000 distinct CDR3 sequences, approximately 24% of which appear only once.

This chain links TRBV12-5 with TRBJ1-1, with 12 nucleotides matching TRBD1. Material: blood. The clonotype comes from a woman in her twenties or thirties with Graves' ophthalmopathy. CDR3 sequence (DNA): TGTGCTAGTGGTGGTCCGGGACAGGGGGCCTCTGAAGCTTTCTTT. Amino acid sequence: CASGGPGQGASEAFF.